This TCR beta chain was sequenced during a study of T cell repertoires in ileal Crohn's disease. Study findings and constraints: All patients with clonality above 26.8% had endoscopic recurrence.

As concerns this clone: Its matching antigen is unknown.

Germline V lookup: CDR1 SGHTA, CDR2 FQGTGA. The CDR3 covers 13 residues. Trimming removed 5 bases from V and 9 bases from J, with 14 bases in between. TCRdb keeps only in-frame clones here, not all; method: immunoSEQ multiplex PCR. The sample holds around 14,000 clones, approximately 78% seen once. This receptor was identified in an adult with Crohn's disease. Sample: ileal tissue. This sequence joins TRBV7-3 and TRBJ2-1; TRBD1 might be the D (8 bases). The CDR3 nucleotides read TGTGCCAGCAGCACAACAGGGGGGGGTGAGCAGTTCTTC. Amino acid sequence: CASSTTGGGEQFF. The whole variable domain, filled in from reference TRBV7-3 and TRBJ2-1, reads GAGVSQTPSNKVTEKGKYVELRCDPISGHTALYWYRQSLGQGPEFLIYFQGTGAADDSGLPNDRFFAVRPEGSVSTLKIQRTERGDSAVYLCASSTTGGGEQFFGPGTRLTVL.